Below are 27 T cell receptor beta chains sequenced from a single sample in a study of CD8+CD57+ T cells in acquired aplastic anemia. The study profiled TCR beta VDJ and CDR3 using genomic DNA as template. One entry per CDR3 protein, called by TCRdb with MiXCR from the reads. This sample yields 350,000 to 450,000 distinct CDR3 sequences, of which just under 70% are seen a single time; 3% to 4.5% belongs to the top ten. Source material: sorted CD4+, CD8+, or CD8+CD57+ T cells (not recorded which) from PBMCs. The receptor source for this set is a human donor in good health, serving as a control.

The chain employs TRBV20-1 and TRBJ2-3, with 8 bases matching TRBD2. This CDR3 has 14 residues. Germline trimming cut 0 bases from V and 4 bases from J; bases unmatched to any gene: 3. Germline V gene data show CDR1 as DFQATT and CDR2 as SNEGSKA (reference sequence). This CDR3 is CSARDSSGSDTQYF. The CDR3 region has the DNA TGCAGTGCTAGAGATTCTAGCGGGTCAGATACGCAGTATTTT.

Concerning this clonotype itself: The final CDR3 position lacks the conserved phenylalanine or tryptophan, pointing to a likely read error. The DNA is left out, because the CDR3 cannot be placed on it with certainty; the CDR3 is given as TCRdb lists it. This rearrangement joins TRBV10-3 to TRBJ2-7. The CDR3 sequence runs 13 residues, both termini included. The germline V gene encodes CDR1 ENHRY and CDR2 SYGVKD. CDR3: CAISEVREHYGYN.

The chain carries TRBV20-1 and TRBJ2-7, with D perhaps TRBD1 (6 bases). The V gene lost 4 bases and the J gene lost 4 bases, with 11 bases spanning the gap. The CDR3 runs 12 residues. Germline V gene sequence: CDR1 DFQATT, CDR2 SNEGSKA (reference sequence). The CDR3 DNA sequence: TGCAGTGCTACGCCTACAGGGTACGAGCAGTACTTC. Protein sequence: CSATPTGYEQYF.

This clonotype showed up many times. The rearrangement links TRBV5-8 to TRBJ1-2; D is possibly TRBD1 (6 bases). Germline-derived CDR1 and CDR2 are SGHTS and YDEGEE. The V and J ends lost 4 bases and 4 bases respectively, with 14 bases between them. The CDR3 is 14 residues long. CDR3 nucleotides: TGTGCCAGCAGCCCATCCAGGGGAGGCTATGGCTACACCTTC. Protein sequence: CASSPSRGGYGYTF.

About this clonotype: The junction does not match germline at one end; this may be a read error. The chain employs TRBV7-3 and TRBJ2-2, with TRBD2 matching 8 bases. The CDR3 sequence is 17 residues long. CDR1 and CDR2 from the germline V gene are SGHTA and FQGTGA. The DNA for the CDR3 is TGTGCTAGCAGCTTAGGGACGAGCGGGGGTTGGACCGGGGAGCTGTTTTTT. Translation gives CASSLGTSGGWTGELFF.

This clonotype was observed many times. Germline is not matched at one junction end, which may reflect a read error. The chain combines TRBV7-7 with TRBJ2-5; D perhaps matches TRBD2 (6 bases). From germline, CDR1 is SSHAT and CDR2 FNYEAQ (reference sequence). CDR3 length equals 13 residues. The CDR3 reads CASSLRGAETQYF. CDR3 DNA sequence: TGTGCTAGCAGCTTACGCGGGGCAGAGACCCAGTACTTC.

The chain has TRBV2 and TRBJ1-6; D may be TRBD1 (6 bases). V was shortened by 5 bases and J by 19 bases, with 21 bases between the two germline ends. Germline V gene sequence: CDR1 SNHLY, CDR2 FYNNEI. The CDR3 is 13 residues long. CDR3 protein: CASSSDRGSPEHF. The CDR3 DNA reads TGTGCCAGCAGTTCGGACAGAGGTTCACCCGAGCACTTT.

At least ten counts were recorded for this clonotype. The chain employs TRBV6-5 and TRBJ2-1; D is unresolved. V lost 6 bases, J lost 10 bases, and 13 bases lay in between. CDR1 is MNHEY and CDR2 is SVGAGI in the germline V gene. The CDR3 has 12 residues. CDR3 protein: CASSDSTGEQFF. The CDR3 region has the DNA TGTGCCAGCAGCGATTCGACCGGAGAGCAGTTCTTC.

A single count supports this clonotype. The rearrangement links TRBV10-3 to TRBJ1-6, with 7 bases aligning to TRBD1. V lost 9 bases, J lost 15 bases, and 17 bases stayed unmatched. Per the germline V gene, CDR1 is ENHRY and CDR2 is SYGVKD. This CDR3 region has 14 residues. The CDR3 loop is CAIGDSHYNSDLHF. The CDR3 DNA reads TGTGCCATAGGGGACAGCCACTATAATTCAGACCTCCACTTT.

This clonotype was picked up one time. The chain carries TRBV5-1 and TRBJ1-2, with D maybe TRBD1 (6 bases). The V end was cut by 0 bases, the J end by 6 bases, with 15 bases between. The CDR3 consists of 15 residues. Per the germline V gene, CDR1 is SGHRS and CDR2 is YFSETQ. CDR3 DNA sequence: TGCGCCAGCAGCTTGGAAACAGGGCTCAGGGATGGCTACACCTTC. Translated, it gives CASSLETGLRDGYTF.

The V and J genes are TRBV20-1 and TRBJ2-5, with D possibly being TRBD2 (5 bases). V was cut by 5 bases and J by 2 bases, with 12 bases left in between. The CDR3 runs 13 residues. Germline V gene lookup returns CDR1 DFQATT and CDR2 SNEGSKA (reference sequence). The CDR3 loop is CSARLDFQETQYF. In DNA, the CDR3 is TGCAGTGCTCGACTGGACTTTCAAGAGACCCAGTACTTC.

The sample holds one count of this clonotype. Likely a read error: the CDR3 ends without its conserved phenylalanine or tryptophan. This rearrangement joins TRBV19 to TRBJ2-7, with unresolved D. The CDR3 has 15 amino acids. The germline V gene has CDR1 LNHDA and CDR2 SQIVND (reference sequence). The CDR3 region is CASSISLRPSYEQYL. Here the CDR3 DNA reads TGTGCCAGTAGTATTTCCCTCCGTCCTTCCTACGAACAGTACCTC.

This clonotype was counted many times. The genes are TRBV2 and TRBJ1-6; unclear D gene. The germline V gene encodes CDR1 SNHLY and CDR2 FYNNEI. This CDR3 region has 13 residues. V shed 6 bases and J shed 14 bases, with 17 bases lying between them. CDR3 residues: CASRVSEVFALHF. The CDR3 DNA sequence: TGTGCCAGCAGGGTCAGTGAGGTCTTTGCCCTCCACTTT.

This clonotype was seen ten or more times. One end of the junction fails to match germline, which may point to a read error. The chain uses TRBV7-7 and TRBJ2-5, with D perhaps TRBD1 (6 bases). Germline V gives CDR1 SSHAT, CDR2 FNYEAQ (reference sequence). The CDR3 totals 14 residues. The CDR3 coding sequence is TGTGCTAGCAGCGCAAATACACAGGGAGAGACCCAGTACTTC. Protein: CASSANTQGETQYF. Combining the CDR3 with reference TRBV7-7 and TRBJ2-5 gives the whole variable domain GAGVSQSPRYKVTKRGQDVTLRCDPISSHATLYWYQQALGQGPEFLTYFNYEAQPDKSGLPSDRFSAERPEGSISTLTIQRTEQRDSAMYRCASSANTQGETQYFGPGTRLLVL.

Only one count was recorded for this clonotype. One junction end disagrees with the germline gene, perhaps due to a read error. V usage is TRBV7-2 and J usage is TRBJ1-6; 8 bases match TRBD1. This CDR3 region has 15 residues. Germline CDR1 reads SGHTA; CDR2 reads FQGNSA. In nucleotides, the CDR3 is TGCGCCAGCAGCGAAGGACAGGGTTCTATTCGACCCCTCCACTTT. Its translation: CASSEGQGSIRPLHF.

This clonotype was observed at least ten times. The rearrangement joins TRBV20-1 to TRBJ2-1, with 9 bases that match TRBD1. Germline V CDR1 and CDR2: DFQATT, SNEGSKA (reference sequence). The length of the CDR3 is 15 residues. J lost 2 bases, V lost 3 bases, and 5 bases had no gene match. CDR3 DNA sequence: TGCAGTGCTAGTAACAGGGGGCGCGCCTACAATGAGCAGTTCTTC. As protein: CSASNRGRAYNEQFF.

The chain joins TRBV15 to TRBJ1-2; tentative D call: TRBD1 (5 bases). V was pared by 5 bases and J by 8 bases, with 18 bases between. Germline V gene lookup returns CDR1 LNHNV and CDR2 YYDKDF (reference sequence). CDR3 length: 14 amino acids. CDR3 bases: TGTGCCACCAGCGGCCGGGAAGGGACGGGCGGCTACACCTTC. Its protein is CATSGREGTGGYTF.

As to this clonotype: One junction end disagrees with the germline gene, perhaps due to a read error. This CDR3 reads CASSETGFTLEEFF. CDR3 DNA: TGTGCCAGCAGTGAAACAGGGTTTACTCTTGAGGAGTTCTTC. The genes are TRBV7-7 and TRBJ2-1, with D perhaps TRBD1 (6 bases). This CDR3 has 14 amino acids. The V gene's germline CDR1 is SSHAT and CDR2 FNYEAQ (reference sequence).

Of note for this clonotype: A junction end diverges from the germline sequence, so it may reflect a read error. In DNA form, the CDR3 reads TGTGCCAGCAGTGTTGGCAATTATCCCCACCCCTTC. It specifies CASSVGNYPHPF. V is TRBV9 and J is TRBJ1-6; D is ambiguous. CDR1 and CDR2 (germline): SGDLS, YYNGEE. The CDR3 contains 12 residues.

This clonotype was counted once. The chain carries TRBV20-1 and TRBJ1-5, with D perhaps matching TRBD1 (5 bases). V gave up 3 bases and J gave up 5 bases, with 11 bases separating them. Germline V lookup: CDR1 DFQATT, CDR2 SNEGSKA (reference sequence). This CDR3 has 13 residues. For the CDR3, the DNA is TGCAGTGCTAGTCGAGGCAGGGATCAGCCCCAGCATTTT. Its translation is CSASRGRDQPQHF.

The V gene is TRBV19, the J gene TRBJ2-7; 13 nucleotides match TRBD2. The germline CDR1 and CDR2 sequences are LNHDA and SQIVND (reference sequence). This CDR3 is built from 18 residues. J lost 0 bases, V lost 5 bases, and 10 bases had no gene match. DNA of the CDR3: TGTGCCAGTAGTCCGAGACTAGCGGGAGGTGTTAGCTCCTACGAGCAGTACTTC. Residues: CASSPRLAGGVSSYEQYF.

Here the CDR3 reads CASSGLASHTGELFF. The CDR3, as DNA: TGTGCCAGCAGCGGACTTGCTTCCCACACCGGGGAGCTGTTTTTT. This sequence joins TRBV2 and TRBJ2-2, with D maybe TRBD2 (5 bases). This CDR3 spans 15 amino acids. Germline CDR1 and CDR2: SNHLY and FYNNEI. Trimming pared 6 bases from V and 3 bases from J, leaving 14 bases between.

The chain joins TRBV12-3 or TRBV12-4 to TRBJ1-2; tentatively, D is TRBD1 (5 bases). This CDR3 comprises 16 residues. V lost 6 bases to trimming and J lost 7 bases, with 24 bases between them. Here the CDR3 reads CASSVQVSALSSGYTF. The CDR3 coding sequence is TGTGCCAGCAGCGTACAGGTTTCAGCCCTTTCTAGTGGCTACACCTTC.

On this clonotype: This likely comes from a read error, as the CDR3 has no conserved phenylalanine or tryptophan at its end. The chain has TRBV7-3 and TRBJ1-2; tentatively, D is TRBD1 (6 bases). This CDR3 region has 12 residues. Trimming cost V 6 bases and J 5 bases, with 10 bases left between them. The germline V gene has CDR1 SGHTA and CDR2 FQGTGA. The CDR3 here is CASRGGTYGYTI. The CDR3, as DNA: TGTGCCAGCAGGGGTGGGACATATGGCTACACCATC.

This clonotype was recorded at least ten times. This chain links TRBV24-1 with TRBJ2-2; D is ambiguous. V was clipped by 0 bases and J by 3 bases, with 10 bases between them. Germline V gene lookup returns CDR1 KGHDR and CDR2 SFDVKD. The CDR3 covers 16 residues. This chain's CDR3 is CATSDLTYGDTGELFF. CDR3 DNA: TGTGCCACCAGTGATTTGACGTATGGGGACACCGGGGAGCTGTTTTTT.

CDR3 sequence: CASSELGGEDTQYF. The CDR3 DNA is TGTGCCAGCAGTGAGCTAGGGGGCGAAGATACGCAGTATTTT. This chain links TRBV2 with TRBJ2-3, with 7 bases matching TRBD1. V was pared by 3 bases and J by 5 bases, with 5 bases of the junction left unmatched. The CDR3 runs to 14 residues. Germline values: CDR1 SNHLY, CDR2 FYNNEI.

This chain links TRBV7-9 with TRBJ1-4; D is unclear. The CDR3 sequence is 14 residues long. Germline V CDR1 and CDR2: SEHNR, FQNEAQ (reference sequence). Trimming removed 1 base from V and 3 bases from J, with 6 bases in between. The CDR3 here is CASSLETSNEKLFF. The DNA of the CDR3 is TGTGCCAGCAGCTTAGAGACGTCTAATGAAAAACTGTTTTTT.